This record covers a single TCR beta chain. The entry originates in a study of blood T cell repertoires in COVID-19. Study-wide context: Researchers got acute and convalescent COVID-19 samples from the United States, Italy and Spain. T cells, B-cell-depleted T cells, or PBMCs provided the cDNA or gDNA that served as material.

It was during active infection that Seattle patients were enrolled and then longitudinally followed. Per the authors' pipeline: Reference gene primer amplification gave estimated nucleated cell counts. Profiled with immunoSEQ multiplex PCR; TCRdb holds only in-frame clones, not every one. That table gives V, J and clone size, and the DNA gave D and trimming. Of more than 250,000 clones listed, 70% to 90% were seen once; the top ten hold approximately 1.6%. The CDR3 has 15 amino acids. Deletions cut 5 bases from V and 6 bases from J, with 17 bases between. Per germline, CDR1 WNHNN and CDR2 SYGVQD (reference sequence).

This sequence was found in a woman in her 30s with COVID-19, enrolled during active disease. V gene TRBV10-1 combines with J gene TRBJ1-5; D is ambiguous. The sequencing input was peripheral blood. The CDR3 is CASSRFGRACQPQHF. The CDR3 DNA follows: TGCGCCAGCAGTCGGTTCGGTAGAGCGTGTCAGCCCCAGCATTTT.